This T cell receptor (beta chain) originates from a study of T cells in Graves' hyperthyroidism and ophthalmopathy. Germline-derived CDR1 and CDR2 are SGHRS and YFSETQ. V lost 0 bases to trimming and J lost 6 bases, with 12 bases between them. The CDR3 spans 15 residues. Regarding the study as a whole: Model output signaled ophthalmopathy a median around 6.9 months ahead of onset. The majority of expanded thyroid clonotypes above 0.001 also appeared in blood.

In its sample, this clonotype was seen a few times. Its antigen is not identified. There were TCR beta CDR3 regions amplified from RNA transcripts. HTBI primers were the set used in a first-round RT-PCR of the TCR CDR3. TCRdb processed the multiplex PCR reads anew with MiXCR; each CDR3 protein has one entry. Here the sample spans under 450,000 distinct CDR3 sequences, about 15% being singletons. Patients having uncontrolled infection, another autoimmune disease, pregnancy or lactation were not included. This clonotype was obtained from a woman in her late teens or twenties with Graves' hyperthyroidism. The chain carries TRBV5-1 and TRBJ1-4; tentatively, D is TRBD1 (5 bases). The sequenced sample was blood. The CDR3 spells CASSLEGNVDEKLFF. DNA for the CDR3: TGCGCCAGCAGCTTGGAGGGGAACGTGGATGAAAAACTGTTTTTT.